A single sample is the source of the 32 T cell receptor beta chains below, sequenced in a study of identical twins. From the 5' RACE reads, TCRdb called clonotypes with MiXCR, one entry per CDR3 protein. This table holds 350,000 to 500,000 distinct CDR3 sequences, around 18% found once. The sequenced material came from naive T cells sorted from blood. Source of these receptors: a man aged 45-65 years in good health.

This clonotype was observed a few times. The V gene is TRBV7-8, the J gene TRBJ2-3; 12 nucleotides line up with TRBD2. V lost 2 bases and J lost 0; bases outside the gene matches: 9. Germline-derived CDR1 and CDR2 are SGHVS and FQNEAQ. The CDR3 sequence is 19 residues long. CDR3 in amino acids: CASSLPTSGGPKSTDTQYF. CDR3 nucleotides: TGTGCCAGCAGCTTACCAACTAGCGGGGGGCCCAAGAGCACAGATACGCAGTATTTT.

The CDR3 DNA is TGTGCCAGCAGACTTCTGGGACAGGACTACTACGAGCAGTACTTC. Translation: CASRLLGQDYYEQYF. The chain employs TRBV5-5 and TRBJ2-7; TRBD1 matches at 8 bases. The CDR3 consists of 15 residues. V lost 5 bases and J lost 3; bases outside the gene matches: 10. Germline CDR1 is SGHKS and CDR2 is YYEKEE (reference sequence).

Only a few counts were recorded for this clonotype. The V call is TRBV7-3, the J call TRBJ1-1; 9 positions agree with TRBD1. The CDR3 length is 14 residues. Germline trimming cut 5 bases from V and 7 bases from J; bases unmatched to any gene: 8. Per the germline V gene, CDR1 is SGHTA and CDR2 is FQGTGA. The CDR3 loop is CASSPTGTGSEAFF. Written as DNA, the CDR3 is TGTGCCAGCAGCCCTACTGGGACAGGGAGTGAAGCTTTCTTT.

V is TRBV5-1 and J is TRBJ2-3; the match to TRBD1 covers 7 bases. Trimming at V came to 4 bases and at J to 8 bases, leaving 16 bases not matched to a gene. CDR1 and CDR2 (germline): SGHRS, YFSETQ. There are 16 residues in the CDR3. The CDR3 DNA reads as TGCGCCAGCAGCCACACACAGGTCACGGCAGGGGGTACGCAGTATTTT. It yields the protein CASSHTQVTAGGTQYF.

This clonotype was picked up a small number of times. This chain joins TRBV6-2 or TRBV6-3 and TRBJ2-2; D possibly uses TRBD1 or TRBD2 (5 bases each). The CDR3 is 12 amino acids. CDR1 MNHEY and CDR2 SVGEGT come from the germline V gene. V lost 11 bases to trimming and J lost 4 bases, with 11 bases between them. The CDR3 loop reads CAGGEGTGELFF. In DNA form, the CDR3 reads TGTGCCGGGGGAGAGGGCACCGGGGAGCTGTTTTTT.

The chain recombines TRBV28 with TRBJ2-1; 11 positions match TRBD2. The CDR3 has 14 amino acids. CDR1 is MDHEN, CDR2 SYDVKM, per germline. V lost 8 bases and J lost 4; bases outside the gene matches: 4. The CDR3 reads CASAGTSGYNEQFF. CDR3 coding DNA: TGTGCCAGCGCCGGGACTAGCGGTTACAATGAGCAGTTCTTC. Supplemented by reference TRBV28 and TRBJ2-1, the full variable domain reads DVKVTQSSRYLVKRTGEKVFLECVQDMDHENMFWYRQDPGLGLRLIYFSYDVKMKEKGDIPEGYSVSREKKERFSLILESASTNQTSMYLCASAGTSGYNEQFFGPGTRLTVL.

In this sample, this clonotype turned up a few times. This chain joins TRBV29-1 and TRBJ1-1; 8 bases are shared with TRBD1. Germline V gives CDR1 SQVTM, CDR2 ANQGSEA. The V and J ends lost 7 bases and 1 base, in that order; junction bases with no gene match: 8. The CDR3 length is 14 residues. CDR3: CSAWSGGGNTEAFF. DNA for the CDR3: TGCAGCGCTTGGTCAGGGGGCGGGAACACTGAAGCTTTCTTT.

This clonotype was seen more than once but under ten times. CDR3 protein: CASSLLWTVQKINNEQFF. CDR3 coding DNA: TGTGCCAGCAGTTTACTTTGGACAGTCCAAAAAATCAACAATGAGCAGTTCTTC. The rearrangement links TRBV28 to TRBJ2-1, with D tentatively TRBD1 (6 bases). Looked up from germline, CDR1 is MDHEN and CDR2 is SYDVKM. V was pared by 2 bases and J by 5 bases, with 22 bases between. The CDR3 is 18 residues long.

The sample holds many counts of this clonotype. This chain connects TRBV12-3 or TRBV12-4 to TRBJ2-7; D is uncertain. The CDR3 spans 11 residues. The V end lost 3 bases, the J end lost 9 bases, and 9 bases lay between the germline ends. CDR3 residues: CASSLGGVQYF. DNA for the CDR3: TGTGCCAGCAGTTTGGGTGGGGTGCAGTACTTC.

This clonotype was detected ten times or more. The V gene is TRBV12-3 or TRBV12-4, the J gene TRBJ2-2; D may be TRBD2 (7 bases). This CDR3 region has 16 residues. Trimming took 6 bases from V and 0 from J, leaving 14 bases between them. The CDR3 loop is CASSPRGASNTGELFF. CDR3 nucleotide sequence: TGTGCCAGCAGCCCACGGGGGGCCTCGAACACCGGGGAGCTGTTTTTT.

This clonotype was counted only a few times. The V call is TRBV5-5, the J call TRBJ1-6; D gene ambiguous. Germline values: CDR1 SGHKS, CDR2 YYEKEE (reference sequence). This CDR3 is built from 14 residues. The V end was cut by 0 bases, the J end by 7 bases, with 8 bases between. CDR3 coding DNA: TGTGCCAGCAGCTTGGTGCAGTTGAATTCACCCCTCCACTTT. Protein product: CASSLVQLNSPLHF.

This clonotype was recorded many times. The chain combines TRBV20-1 with TRBJ2-5; D might be TRBD1 (5 bases). This CDR3 has 14 amino acids. V gave up 4 bases and J gave up 4 bases, with 16 bases separating them. Germline CDR1 is DFQATT and CDR2 is SNEGSKA (reference sequence). Written as DNA, the CDR3 is TGCAGTGCTACTAGGGCCGGACAATTAGAGACCCAGTACTTC. This codes for CSATRAGQLETQYF.

This chain connects TRBV6-1 to TRBJ2-5; 10 positions agree with TRBD1. The V gene's germline CDR1 is MNHNS and CDR2 SASEGT. V lost 7 bases and J lost 3; bases outside the gene matches: 8. The CDR3 covers 15 residues. Here the CDR3 DNA reads TGTGCCAGCACCGAAGGAGGGACAGGGGAAGAGACCCAGTACTTC. It translates to CASTEGGTGEETQYF.

This clonotype was picked up a small number of times. This chain links TRBV25-1 with TRBJ1-5; D ambiguous. This CDR3 spans 15 amino acids. Per germline, CDR1 MGHDK and CDR2 SYGVNS. Trimming pared 3 bases from V and 0 bases from J, leaving 9 bases between. The DNA of the CDR3 is TGTGCCAGCAGTGACTCATGGAATAGCAATCAGCCCCAGCATTTT. This gives the protein CASSDSWNSNQPQHF.

This sequence joins TRBV5-1 and TRBJ2-5, with 7 positions matching TRBD2. From germline, CDR1 is SGHRS and CDR2 YFSETQ. V lost 0 bases, J lost 5 bases, and 10 bases stayed unmatched. This CDR3 is built from 16 residues. This CDR3 reads CASSLAPGGGGETQYF. CDR3 nucleotides: TGCGCCAGCAGCTTGGCCCCGGGCGGGGGAGGCGAGACCCAGTACTTC.

This clonotype was seen a few times. This chain joins TRBV4-3 and TRBJ1-5, with D possibly being TRBD1 (6 bases). The ends were cut back, 2 bases at V and 5 bases at J, with 13 bases in the middle. CDR1 LGHNA and CDR2 YSLEER come from the germline V gene. The CDR3 extends over 15 amino acids. This chain's CDR3 is CASSQFRGGHQPQHF. The DNA for the CDR3 is TGCGCCAGCAGCCAATTTAGAGGGGGTCATCAGCCCCAGCATTTT.

In its sample, this clonotype was seen many times. This chain uses TRBV5-1 with TRBJ2-7, with D perhaps TRBD1 (6 bases). Trimming took 4 bases from V and 5 from J, leaving 19 bases between them. Looked up from germline, CDR1 is SGHRS and CDR2 is YFSETQ. The CDR3 spans 15 residues. The CDR3 DNA is TGCGCCAGCAGCGCGTGGACAGACCCCTGGGACGAGCAGTACTTC. Amino acids: CASSAWTDPWDEQYF.

A few counts support this clonotype. CDR3 amino acids: CATKQGGTDTQYF. The CDR3 coding sequence is TGTGCCACCAAACAGGGGGGCACAGATACGCAGTATTTT. V is TRBV12-3 or TRBV12-4 and J is TRBJ2-3; the match to TRBD1 covers 8 bases. Trimming removed 10 bases from V and 1 base from J; junction bases left unmatched: 4. CDR3 length equals 13 residues.

This clonotype has ten or more counts. The genes are TRBV3-1 and TRBJ1-1; a possible D gene is TRBD1 (6 bases). Deletions cut 2 bases from V and 2 bases from J, with 9 bases between. Germline-derived CDR1 and CDR2 are LGHDT and YNNKEL (reference sequence). This CDR3 has 14 residues. The CDR3 region has the DNA TGTGCCAGCAGCCAACCGGGGGCCAACACTGAAGCTTTCTTT. Amino acid sequence: CASSQPGANTEAFF.

The chain carries TRBV2 and TRBJ2-2; maybe TRBD2 (6 bases). The length of the CDR3 is 15 residues. Looked up from germline, CDR1 is SNHLY and CDR2 is FYNNEI. Trimming removed 7 bases at V and 0 bases at J, with 12 bases between. The CDR3 nucleotides read TGTGCCAGCATCCGGGACTCCTCGAACACCGGGGAGCTGTTTTTT. This sequence encodes CASIRDSSNTGELFF.

This clonotype has more than one count but fewer than ten. CDR3 sequence: CASSYSSTGLTYEQYF. As DNA, the CDR3 is TGTGCCAGCAGTTACTCGAGTACCGGACTTACCTACGAGCAGTACTTC. The chain couples TRBV6-2 or TRBV6-3 to TRBJ2-7; D perhaps matches TRBD2 (5 bases). CDR3 length: 16 amino acids. The V gene's germline CDR1 is MNHEY and CDR2 SVGEGT. Trimming cost V 0 bases and J 2 bases, with 14 bases left between them.

This clonotype showed up many times. The V and J genes are TRBV12-3 or TRBV12-4 and TRBJ2-1; 8 bases line up with TRBD1. The CDR3 has 17 residues. The ends lost 4 bases at V and 3 bases at J; junction bases unmatched: 11. The CDR3 DNA is TGTGCCAGCAGTTATCCGCAGGGGGCAGCATACTACAATGAGCAGTTCTTC. It encodes CASSYPQGAAYYNEQFF.

The genes are TRBV7-2 and TRBJ2-5, with 7 bases fitting TRBD2. This CDR3 spans 15 amino acids. After removal of 4 bases from V and 4 bases from J, the junction contained 9 bases not matched to a gene. Per germline, CDR1 SGHTA and CDR2 FQGNSA. The CDR3 is CASSSLTGGGETQYF. CDR3 DNA sequence: TGTGCCAGCAGCTCCCTAACGGGGGGTGGAGAGACCCAGTACTTC.

The chain couples TRBV3-1 to TRBJ2-3; 14 bases line up with TRBD2. The V and J ends lost 3 bases and 3 bases, in that order; junction bases with no gene match: 2. CDR3 size: 16 residues. Germline values: CDR1 LGHDT, CDR2 YNNKEL (reference sequence). The CDR3 here is CASSHRTSGRTDTQYF. The CDR3 DNA is TGTGCCAGCAGCCACAGGACTAGCGGGAGGACAGATACGCAGTATTTT.

CDR3 DNA: TGTGCCACCAGCGGCACAGGGATTCCCTACGAGCAGTACTTC. As protein: CATSGTGIPYEQYF. The chain couples TRBV15 to TRBJ2-7, with D perhaps matching TRBD1 (6 bases). Germline lookup yields CDR1 LNHNV and CDR2 YYDKDF (reference sequence). V lost 5 bases, J lost 2 bases, and 13 bases lay in between. The CDR3 length is 14 residues.

This sequence joins TRBV7-8 and TRBJ2-1; D may be TRBD2 (6 bases). Germline V gene sequence: CDR1 SGHVS, CDR2 FQNEAQ. Trimming took off 5 bases at V and 0 bases at J, with 17 bases between the two ends. CDR3 size: 17 residues. The CDR3 nucleotides read TGTGCCAGCAGCCCAATATACCAGCGGGCCTCCTACAATGAGCAGTTCTTC. The encoded protein is CASSPIYQRASYNEQFF. Full variable domain (outside the CDR3, taken from reference TRBV7-8 and TRBJ2-1): GAGVSQSPRYKVAKRGQDVALRCDPISGHVSLFWYQQALGQGPEFLTYFQNEAQLDKSGLPSDRFFAERPEGSVSTLKIQRTQQEDSAVYLCASSPIYQRASYNEQFFGPGTRLTVL.

This clonotype was detected ten times or more. This chain connects TRBV5-6 to TRBJ2-1, with D possibly TRBD2 on 5 matching bases. V was pared by 3 bases and J by 6 bases, with 7 bases between. This CDR3 is built from 12 residues. CDR1 and CDR2 from the germline V gene are SGHDT and YYEEEE. CDR3 nucleotides: TGTGCCAGCAGCTCACTAGTCAATGAGCAGTTCTTC. Amino acids: CASSSLVNEQFF.

This clonotype has just a few counts. V gene TRBV12-3 or TRBV12-4 combines with J gene TRBJ2-3; D remains ambiguous. This CDR3 comprises 15 residues. V shed 6 bases and J shed 3 bases, with 16 bases lying between them. The CDR3 DNA reads TGTGCCAGCAGGGCCCAGGATGGTAGAACAGATACGCAGTATTTT. Translating it yields CASRAQDGRTDTQYF.

This clonotype was seen a few times. A junction boundary mismatches the germline segment, possibly from a read error. The chain carries TRBV7-8 and TRBJ2-1; 8 bases align to TRBD1. CDR1 SGHVS and CDR2 FQNEAQ come from the germline V gene. This CDR3 contains 13 residues. DNA for the CDR3: TGTGCCAGCAGCTTAGACCCACGAGGACAGGGAGGATTC. It is translated as CASSLDPRGQGGF.

The chain links TRBV4-3 to TRBJ1-3; D uncertain. CDR1 and CDR2 (germline): LGHNA, YSLEER. The CDR3 runs to 14 residues. Trimming cost V 0 bases and J 2 bases, with 5 bases left between them. The CDR3: CASSQDYAGNTIYF. The DNA of the CDR3 is TGCGCCAGCAGCCAAGATTACGCTGGAAACACCATATATTTT.

This clonotype has only a few counts. The chain couples TRBV6-2 or TRBV6-3 to TRBJ2-5; 7 bases fit TRBD1. CDR1 is MNHEY, CDR2 SVGEGT, per germline. There are 16 residues in the CDR3. With 4 bases clipped from V and 5 bases from J, the junction kept 13 bases outside the gene matches. CDR3 sequence reads: CASSSLDRPAMETQYF. Here the CDR3 DNA reads TGTGCCAGCAGTTCCCTGGACAGGCCAGCCATGGAGACCCAGTACTTC.

The V call is TRBV2, the J call TRBJ2-7, with D hard to call. From germline, CDR1 is SNHLY and CDR2 FYNNEI. The CDR3 runs to 12 residues. Trimming stripped 7 bases from V and 0 bases from J, with 7 bases between. The CDR3 DNA reads TGTGCCAGCAAACCGAGCTCCTACGAGCAGTACTTC. As protein: CASKPSSYEQYF.